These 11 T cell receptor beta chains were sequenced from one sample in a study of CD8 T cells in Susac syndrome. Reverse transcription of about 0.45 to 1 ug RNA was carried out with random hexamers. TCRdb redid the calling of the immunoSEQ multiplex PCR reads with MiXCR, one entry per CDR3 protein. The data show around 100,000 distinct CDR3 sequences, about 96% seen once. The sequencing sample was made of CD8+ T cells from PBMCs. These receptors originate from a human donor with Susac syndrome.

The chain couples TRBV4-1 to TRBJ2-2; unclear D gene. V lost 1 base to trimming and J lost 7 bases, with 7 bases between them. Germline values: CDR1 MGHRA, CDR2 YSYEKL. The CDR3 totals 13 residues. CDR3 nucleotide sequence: TGCGCCAGCAGCCAAGTCCCAAACGGGGAGCTGTTTTTT. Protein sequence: CASSQVPNGELFF.

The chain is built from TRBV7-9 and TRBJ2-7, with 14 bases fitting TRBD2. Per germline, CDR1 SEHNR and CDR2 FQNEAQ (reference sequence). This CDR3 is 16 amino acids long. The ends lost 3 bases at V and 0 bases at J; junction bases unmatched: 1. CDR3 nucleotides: TGTGCCAGCAGCTTGACTAGCGGGGGGGTCTCCTACGAGCAGTACTTC. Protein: CASSLTSGGVSYEQYF. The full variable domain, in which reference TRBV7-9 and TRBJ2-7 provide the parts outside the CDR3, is DTGVSQNPRHKITKRGQNVTFRCDPISEHNRLYWYRQTLGQGPEFLTYFQNEAQLEKSRLLSDRFSAERPKGSFSTLEIQRTEQGDSAMYLCASSLTSGGVSYEQYFGPGTRLTVT.

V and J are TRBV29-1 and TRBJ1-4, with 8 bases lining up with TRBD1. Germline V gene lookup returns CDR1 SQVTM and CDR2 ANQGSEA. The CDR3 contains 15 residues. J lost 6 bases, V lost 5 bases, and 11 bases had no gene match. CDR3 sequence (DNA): TGCAGCGTTCGGACAGGGCTTCTTATCGATGAAAAACTGTTTTTT. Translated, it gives CSVRTGLLIDEKLFF. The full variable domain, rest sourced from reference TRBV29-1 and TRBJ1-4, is SAVISQKPSRDICQRGTSLTIQCQVDSQVTMMFWYRQQPGQSLTLIATANQGSEATYESGFVIDKFPISRPNLTFSTLTVSNMSPEDSSIYLCSVRTGLLIDEKLFFGSGTQLSVL.

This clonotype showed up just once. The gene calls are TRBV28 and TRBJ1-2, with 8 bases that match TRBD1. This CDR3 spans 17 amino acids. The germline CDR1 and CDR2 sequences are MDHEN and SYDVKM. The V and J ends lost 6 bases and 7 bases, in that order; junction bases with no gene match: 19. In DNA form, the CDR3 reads TGTGCCAGCAGGGAGGCCGGGACAGGTACTACTATACGTGGCTACACCTTC. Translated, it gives CASREAGTGTTIRGYTF.

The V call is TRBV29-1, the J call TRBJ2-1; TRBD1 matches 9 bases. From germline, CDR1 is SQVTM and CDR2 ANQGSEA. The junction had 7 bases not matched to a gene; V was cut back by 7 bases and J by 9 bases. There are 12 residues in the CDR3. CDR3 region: CSAVQGAGEQFF. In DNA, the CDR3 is TGCAGCGCCGTACAGGGGGCGGGTGAGCAGTTCTTC.

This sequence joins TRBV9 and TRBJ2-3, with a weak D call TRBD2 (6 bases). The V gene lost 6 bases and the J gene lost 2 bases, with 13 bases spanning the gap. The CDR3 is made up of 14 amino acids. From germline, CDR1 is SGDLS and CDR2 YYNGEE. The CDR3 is CASTMDYSTDTQYF. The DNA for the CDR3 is TGTGCCAGCACCATGGACTATTCCACAGATACGCAGTATTTT.

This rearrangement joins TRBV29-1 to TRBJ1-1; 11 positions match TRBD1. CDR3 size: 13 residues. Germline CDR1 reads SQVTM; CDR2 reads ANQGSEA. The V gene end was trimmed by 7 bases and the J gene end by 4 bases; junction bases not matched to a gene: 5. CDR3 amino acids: CSAGQGASTEAFF. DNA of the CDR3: TGCAGCGCTGGACAGGGGGCTAGCACTGAAGCTTTCTTT.

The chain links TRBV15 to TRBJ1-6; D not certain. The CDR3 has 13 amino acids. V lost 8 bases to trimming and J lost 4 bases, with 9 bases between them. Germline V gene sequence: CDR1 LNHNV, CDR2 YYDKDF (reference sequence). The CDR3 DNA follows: TGTGCCACCCATGACTTTTATAATTCACCCCTCCACTTT. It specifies CATHDFYNSPLHF. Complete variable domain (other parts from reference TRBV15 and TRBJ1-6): DAMVIQNPRYQVTQFGKPVTLSCSQTLNHNVMYWYQQKSSQAPKLLFHYYDKDFNNEADTPDNFQSRRPNTSFCFLDIRSPGLGDTAMYLCATHDFYNSPLHFGNGTRLTVT.

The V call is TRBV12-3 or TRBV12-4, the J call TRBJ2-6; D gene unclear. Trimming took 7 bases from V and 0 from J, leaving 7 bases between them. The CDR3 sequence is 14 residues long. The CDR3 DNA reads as TGTGCCAGCACTCGGAACTCTGGGGCCAACGTCCTGACTTTC. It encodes CASTRNSGANVLTF.

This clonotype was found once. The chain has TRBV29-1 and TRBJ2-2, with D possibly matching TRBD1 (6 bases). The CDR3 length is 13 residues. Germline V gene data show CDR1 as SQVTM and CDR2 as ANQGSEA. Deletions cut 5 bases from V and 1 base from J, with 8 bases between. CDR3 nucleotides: TGCAGCGTTACGGACAGGAACACCGGGGAGCTGTTTTTT. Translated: CSVTDRNTGELFF.

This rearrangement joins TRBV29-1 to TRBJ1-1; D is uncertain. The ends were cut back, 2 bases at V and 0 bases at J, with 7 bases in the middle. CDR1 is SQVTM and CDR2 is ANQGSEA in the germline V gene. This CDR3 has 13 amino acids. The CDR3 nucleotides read TGCAGCGTTGAAAGACGACTGAACACTGAAGCTTTCTTT. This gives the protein CSVERRLNTEAFF. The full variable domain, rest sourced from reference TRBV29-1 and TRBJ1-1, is SAVISQKPSRDICQRGTSLTIQCQVDSQVTMMFWYRQQPGQSLTLIATANQGSEATYESGFVIDKFPISRPNLTFSTLTVSNMSPEDSSIYLCSVERRLNTEAFFGQGTRLTVV.